This TCR beta chain was recovered during a study of T cells in localized non-small cell lung cancer. Measured with immunoSEQ multiplex PCR; TCRdb has only the in-frame clones, and not every one. The sample includes tens of thousands of clones, around 94% of them seen just once. The CDR3 is 15 amino acids. From germline, CDR1 is SGHRS and CDR2 YFSETQ. V lost 5 bases to trimming and J lost 0 bases; unmatched junction nucleotides: 5. The source was peripheral blood, collected before any cancer treatment. This chain joins TRBV5-1 and TRBJ2-1; 7 nucleotides align to TRBD2. This TCR derives from a female donor older than 55 with stage I lung adenocarcinoma. The CDR3 loop reads CASSNPGGSYNEQFF. The CDR3 DNA reads as TGCGCCAGCAGTAACCCGGGGGGCTCCTACAATGAGCAGTTCTTC.